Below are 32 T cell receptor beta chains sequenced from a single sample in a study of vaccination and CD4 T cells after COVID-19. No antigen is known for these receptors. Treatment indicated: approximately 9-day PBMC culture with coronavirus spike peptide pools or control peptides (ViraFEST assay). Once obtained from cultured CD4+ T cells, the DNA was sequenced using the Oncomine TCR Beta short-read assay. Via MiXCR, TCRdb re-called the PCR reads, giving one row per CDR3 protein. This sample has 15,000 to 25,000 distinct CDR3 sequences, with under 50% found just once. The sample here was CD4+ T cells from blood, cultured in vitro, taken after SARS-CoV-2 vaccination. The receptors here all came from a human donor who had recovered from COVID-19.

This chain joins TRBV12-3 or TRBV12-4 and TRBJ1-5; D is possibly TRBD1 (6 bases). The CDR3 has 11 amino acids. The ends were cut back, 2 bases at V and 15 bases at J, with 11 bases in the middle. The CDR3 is CASSLSGVRHF. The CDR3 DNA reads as TGTGCCAGCAGTTTATCAGGGGTTCGGCATTTT.

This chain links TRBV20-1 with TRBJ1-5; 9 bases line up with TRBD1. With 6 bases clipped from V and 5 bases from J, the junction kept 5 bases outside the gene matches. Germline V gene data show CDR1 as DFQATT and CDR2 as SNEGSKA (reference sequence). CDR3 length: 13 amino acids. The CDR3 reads CSAKQGADQPQHF. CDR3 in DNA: TGCAGTGCAAAACAGGGGGCGGATCAGCCCCAGCATTTT.

DNA of the CDR3: TGTGCCAGCAGGAGGGACAGGGCCTATACGAACACCGGGGAGCTGTTTTTT. Encoded protein: CASRRDRAYTNTGELFF. The chain joins TRBV28 to TRBJ2-2; 9 bases agree with TRBD1. CDR1 and CDR2 from the germline V gene are MDHEN and SYDVKM. Unmatched junction bases numbered 8, after V lost 6 bases and J lost 0 bases. This CDR3 region has 17 residues.

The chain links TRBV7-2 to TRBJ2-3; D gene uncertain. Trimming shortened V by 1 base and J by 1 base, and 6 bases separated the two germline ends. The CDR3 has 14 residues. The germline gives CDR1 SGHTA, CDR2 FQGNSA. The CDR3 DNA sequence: TGTGCCAGCAGCTTAGAAAGGGGCACAGATACGCAGTATTTT. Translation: CASSLERGTDTQYF.

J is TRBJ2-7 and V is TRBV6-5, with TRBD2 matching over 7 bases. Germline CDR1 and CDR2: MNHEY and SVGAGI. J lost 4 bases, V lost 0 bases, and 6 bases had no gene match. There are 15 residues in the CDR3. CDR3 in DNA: TGTGCCAGCAGTTACTCGACGCGGGAGTGGTACGAGCAGTACTTC. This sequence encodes CASSYSTREWYEQYF.

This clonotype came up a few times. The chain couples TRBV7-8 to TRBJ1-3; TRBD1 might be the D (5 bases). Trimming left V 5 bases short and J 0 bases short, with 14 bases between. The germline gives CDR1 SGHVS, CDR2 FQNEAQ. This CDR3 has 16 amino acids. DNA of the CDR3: TGTGCCAGCAGCGCCAACCTACAGGCCTCTGGAAACACCATATATTTT. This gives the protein CASSANLQASGNTIYF.

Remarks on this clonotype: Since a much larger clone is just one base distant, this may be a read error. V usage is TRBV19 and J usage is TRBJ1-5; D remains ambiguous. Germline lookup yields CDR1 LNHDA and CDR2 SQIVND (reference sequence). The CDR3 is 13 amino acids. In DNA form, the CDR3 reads TGTGCCGGTAGTCGGACGGCCAATCAGCCCCAGCATTTT. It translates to CAGSRTANQPQHF. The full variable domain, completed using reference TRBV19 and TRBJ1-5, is DGGITQSPKYLFRKEGQNVTLSCEQNLNHDAMYWYRQDPGQGLRLIYYSQIVNDFQKGDIAEGYSVSREKKESFPLTVTSAQKNPTAFYLCAGSRTANQPQHFGDGTRLSIL.

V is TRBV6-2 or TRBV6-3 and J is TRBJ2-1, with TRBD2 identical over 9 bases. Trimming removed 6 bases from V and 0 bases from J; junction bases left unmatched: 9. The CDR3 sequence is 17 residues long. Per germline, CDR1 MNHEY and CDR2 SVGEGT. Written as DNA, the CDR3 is TGTGCCAGCAGCAGAGGGACTAGCTCTCCCTCCTACAATGAGCAGTTCTTC. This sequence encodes CASSRGTSSPSYNEQFF.

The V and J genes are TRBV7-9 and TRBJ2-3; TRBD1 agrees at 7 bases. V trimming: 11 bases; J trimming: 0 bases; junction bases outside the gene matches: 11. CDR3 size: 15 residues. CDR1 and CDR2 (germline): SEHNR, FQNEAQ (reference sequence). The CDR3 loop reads CAGGPDRPSTDTQYF. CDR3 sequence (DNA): TGTGCCGGGGGCCCGGACAGGCCAAGCACAGATACGCAGTATTTT.

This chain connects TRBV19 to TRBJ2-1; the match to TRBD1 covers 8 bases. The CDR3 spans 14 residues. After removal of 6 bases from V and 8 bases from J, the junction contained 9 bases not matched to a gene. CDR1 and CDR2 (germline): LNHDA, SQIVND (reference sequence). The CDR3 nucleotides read TGTGCCAGTAGCCTGCCGGGACAGGTGTATGAGCAGTTCTTC. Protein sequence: CASSLPGQVYEQFF.

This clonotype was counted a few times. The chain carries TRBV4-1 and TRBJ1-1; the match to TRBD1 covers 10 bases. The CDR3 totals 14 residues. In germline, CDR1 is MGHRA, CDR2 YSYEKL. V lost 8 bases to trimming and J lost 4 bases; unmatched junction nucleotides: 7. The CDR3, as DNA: TGCGCCAGCCTAGACAGGGGGCGAGGCACTGAAGCTTTCTTT. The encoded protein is CASLDRGRGTEAFF.

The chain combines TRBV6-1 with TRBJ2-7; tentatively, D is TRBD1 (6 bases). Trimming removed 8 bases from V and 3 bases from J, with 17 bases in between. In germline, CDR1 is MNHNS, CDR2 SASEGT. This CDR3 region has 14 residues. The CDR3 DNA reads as TGTGCCAGCGGACAGACATCCCCCGGCTACGAGCAGTACTTC. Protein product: CASGQTSPGYEQYF.

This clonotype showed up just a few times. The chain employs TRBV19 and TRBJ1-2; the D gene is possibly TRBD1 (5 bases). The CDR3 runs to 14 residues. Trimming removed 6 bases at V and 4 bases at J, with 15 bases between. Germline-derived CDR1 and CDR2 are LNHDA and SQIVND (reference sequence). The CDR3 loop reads CASRIAQGPYGYTF. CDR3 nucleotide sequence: TGTGCCAGTAGGATTGCGCAGGGTCCCTATGGCTACACCTTC.

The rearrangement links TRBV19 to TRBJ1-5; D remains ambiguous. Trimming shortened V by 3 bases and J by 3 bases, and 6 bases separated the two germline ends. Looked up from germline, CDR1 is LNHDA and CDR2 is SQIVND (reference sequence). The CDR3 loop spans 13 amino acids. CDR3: CASSMGINQPQHF. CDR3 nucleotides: TGTGCCAGTAGTATGGGGATCAATCAGCCCCAGCATTTT.

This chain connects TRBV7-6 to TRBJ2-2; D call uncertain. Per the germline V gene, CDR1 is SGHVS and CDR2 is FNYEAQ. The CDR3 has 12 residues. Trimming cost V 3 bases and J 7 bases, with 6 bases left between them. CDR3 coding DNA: TGTGCCAGCAGCTTTATCAACGGGGAGCTGTTTTTT. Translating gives CASSFINGELFF.

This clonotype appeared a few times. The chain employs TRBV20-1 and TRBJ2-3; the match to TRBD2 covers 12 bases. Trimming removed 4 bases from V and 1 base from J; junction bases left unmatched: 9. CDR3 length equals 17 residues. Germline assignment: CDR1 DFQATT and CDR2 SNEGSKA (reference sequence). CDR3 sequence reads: CSATGASGGAGTDTQYF. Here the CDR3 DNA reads TGCAGTGCTACCGGGGCTAGCGGGGGGGCCGGCACAGATACGCAGTATTTT.

CDR3 loop: CSAFRDSVYGYTF. Here the CDR3 DNA reads TGCAGTGCATTCCGGGACAGCGTCTATGGCTACACCTTC. The chain couples TRBV20-1 to TRBJ1-2; 7 bases are a match to TRBD1. CDR1 is DFQATT and CDR2 is SNEGSKA in the germline V gene (reference sequence). After removal of 6 bases from V and 4 bases from J, the junction contained 8 bases not matched to a gene. The CDR3 is 13 amino acids.

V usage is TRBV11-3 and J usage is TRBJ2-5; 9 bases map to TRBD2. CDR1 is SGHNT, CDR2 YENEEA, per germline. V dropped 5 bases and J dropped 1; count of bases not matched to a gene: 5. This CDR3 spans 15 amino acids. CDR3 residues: CASSTGLASQETQYF. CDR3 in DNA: TGTGCCAGCAGCACGGGACTAGCTTCCCAAGAGACCCAGTACTTC.

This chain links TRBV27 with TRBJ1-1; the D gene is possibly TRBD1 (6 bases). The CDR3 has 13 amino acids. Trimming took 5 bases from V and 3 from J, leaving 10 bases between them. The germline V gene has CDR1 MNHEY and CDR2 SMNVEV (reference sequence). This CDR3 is CASSPYRDTEAFF. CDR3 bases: TGTGCCAGCAGTCCCTACAGGGACACTGAAGCTTTCTTT.

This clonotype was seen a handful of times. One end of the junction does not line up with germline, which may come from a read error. The CDR3 sequence: CASSLAGGPYNEQFF. The CDR3 coding sequence is TGTGCCAGCAGTTTAGCGGGAGGGCCGTACAATGAGCAGTTCTTC. The V gene is TRBV7-2, the J gene TRBJ2-1; 11 bases fit TRBD2. Germline CDR1 SGHTA, CDR2 FQGNSA. The CDR3 totals 15 residues. The whole variable domain, filled in from reference TRBV7-2 and TRBJ2-1, reads GAGVSQSPSNKVTEKGKDVELRCDPISGHTALYWYRQSLGQGLEFLIYFQGNSAPDKSGLPSDRFSAERTGGSVSTLTIQRTQQEDSAVYLCASSLAGGPYNEQFFGPGTRLTVL.

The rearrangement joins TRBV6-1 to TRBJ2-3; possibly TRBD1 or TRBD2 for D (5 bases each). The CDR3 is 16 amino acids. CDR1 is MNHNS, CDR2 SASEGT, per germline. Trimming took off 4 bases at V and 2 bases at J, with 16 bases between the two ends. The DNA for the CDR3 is TGTGCCAGCAGTGCTTCCGGGACGGCGTACACAGATACGCAGTATTTT. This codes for CASSASGTAYTDTQYF.

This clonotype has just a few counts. Here the CDR3 reads CASRQLAGLHHAEAFF. The CDR3 coding sequence is TGTGCCAGCAGGCAATTAGCGGGACTTCACCACGCTGAAGCTTTCTTT. The chain employs TRBV27 and TRBJ1-1; tentative D call: TRBD1 (5 bases). Germline V gene lookup returns CDR1 MNHEY and CDR2 SMNVEV (reference sequence). CDR3 length: 16 residues. Trimming removed 6 bases from V and 6 bases from J, with 23 bases in between.

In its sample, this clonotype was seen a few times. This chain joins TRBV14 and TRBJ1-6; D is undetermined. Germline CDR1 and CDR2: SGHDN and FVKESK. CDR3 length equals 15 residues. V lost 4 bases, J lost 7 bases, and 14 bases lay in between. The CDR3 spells CASSLRTGRNSPLHF. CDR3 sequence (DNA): TGTGCCAGCAGCCTTCGGACGGGGAGGAATTCACCCCTCCACTTT.

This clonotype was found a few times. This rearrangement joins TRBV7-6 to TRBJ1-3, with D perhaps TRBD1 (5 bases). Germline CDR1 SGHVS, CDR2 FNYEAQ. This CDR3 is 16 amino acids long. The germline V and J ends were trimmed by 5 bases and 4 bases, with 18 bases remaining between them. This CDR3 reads CASSPAVQGLGNTIYF. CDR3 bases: TGTGCCAGCAGCCCAGCGGTGCAGGGCTTAGGAAACACCATATATTTT.

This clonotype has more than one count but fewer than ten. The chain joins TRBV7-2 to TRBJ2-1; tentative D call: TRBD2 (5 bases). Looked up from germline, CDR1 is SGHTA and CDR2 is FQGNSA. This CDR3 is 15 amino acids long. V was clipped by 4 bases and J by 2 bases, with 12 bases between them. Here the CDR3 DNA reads TGTGCCAGCAGCTATAGCGCGGTAGCCTACAATGAGCAGTTCTTC. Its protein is CASSYSAVAYNEQFF.

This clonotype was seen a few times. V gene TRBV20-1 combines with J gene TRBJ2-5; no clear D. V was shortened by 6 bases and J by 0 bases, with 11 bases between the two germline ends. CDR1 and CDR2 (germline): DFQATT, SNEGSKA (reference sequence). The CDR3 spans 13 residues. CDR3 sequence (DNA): TGCAGTGCCTTTGACATGTACCAAGAGACCCAGTACTTC. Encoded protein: CSAFDMYQETQYF.

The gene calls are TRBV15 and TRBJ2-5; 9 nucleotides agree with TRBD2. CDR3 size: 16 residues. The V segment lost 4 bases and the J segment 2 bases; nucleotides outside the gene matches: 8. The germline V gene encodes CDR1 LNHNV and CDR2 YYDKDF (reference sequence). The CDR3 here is CATSIRLAAKQETQYF. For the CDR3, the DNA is TGTGCCACCAGCATCAGACTAGCGGCTAAACAAGAGACCCAGTACTTC. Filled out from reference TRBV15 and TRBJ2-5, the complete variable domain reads DAMVIQNPRYQVTQFGKPVTLSCSQTLNHNVMYWYQQKSSQAPKLLFHYYDKDFNNEADTPDNFQSRRPNTSFCFLDIRSPGLGDTAMYLCATSIRLAAKQETQYFGPGTRLLVL.

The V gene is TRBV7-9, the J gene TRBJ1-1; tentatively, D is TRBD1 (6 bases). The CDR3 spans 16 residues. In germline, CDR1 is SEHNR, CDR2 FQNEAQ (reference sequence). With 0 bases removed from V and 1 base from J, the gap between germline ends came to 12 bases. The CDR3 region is CASSLARGTQNTEAFF. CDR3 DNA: TGTGCCAGCAGCTTAGCACGCGGGACACAGAACACTGAAGCTTTCTTT.

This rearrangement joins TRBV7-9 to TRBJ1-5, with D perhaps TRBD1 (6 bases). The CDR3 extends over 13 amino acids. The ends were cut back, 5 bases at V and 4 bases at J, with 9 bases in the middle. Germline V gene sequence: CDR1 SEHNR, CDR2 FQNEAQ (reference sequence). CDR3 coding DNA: TGTGCCAGCAGCAAAACAGGGAATCAGCCCCAGCATTTT. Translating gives CASSKTGNQPQHF.

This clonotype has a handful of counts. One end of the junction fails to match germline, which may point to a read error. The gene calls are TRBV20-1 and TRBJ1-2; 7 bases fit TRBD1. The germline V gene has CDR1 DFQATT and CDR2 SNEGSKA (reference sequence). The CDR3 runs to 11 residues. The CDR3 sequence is CSARDEGGFTF. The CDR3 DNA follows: TGCAGTGCTAGAGACGAAGGGGGCTTCACCTTC.

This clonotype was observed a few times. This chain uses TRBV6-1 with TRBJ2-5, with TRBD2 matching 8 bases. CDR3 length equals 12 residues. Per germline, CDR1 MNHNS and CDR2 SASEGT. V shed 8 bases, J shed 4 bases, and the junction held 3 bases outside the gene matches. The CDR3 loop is CASALAAETQYF. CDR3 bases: TGTGCCAGCGCACTAGCGGCAGAGACCCAGTACTTC.

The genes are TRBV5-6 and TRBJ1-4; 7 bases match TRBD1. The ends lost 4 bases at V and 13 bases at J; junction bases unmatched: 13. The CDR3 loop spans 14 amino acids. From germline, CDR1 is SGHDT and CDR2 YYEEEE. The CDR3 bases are TGTGCCAGCAGCATCGGACAGGTTCAGGGTGGACTGTTTTTT. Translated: CASSIGQVQGGLFF.